This record looks at one T cell receptor beta chain sequence and its context. What it binds is not known. For TCR beta, libraries came from iRepertoire HTBI primers and Arm-PCR of CDR3 regions. TCRdb reprocessed the multiplex PCR reads with MiXCR, giving one entry per CDR3 protein. This sample has a few hundred thousand distinct CDR3 sequences, with approximately 13% found just once. Germline CDR1 reads GTSNPN; CDR2 reads SVGIG (reference sequence). V shed 3 bases and J 5 bases; nucleotides not matched to a gene: 7. The CDR3 is 13 amino acids. This specimen comes from a study of regulatory T cells in long-lasting Graves disease. Whole-study findings and limits: Among samples with persistent disease, TRBV28, TRBJ1-2 and TRBJ2-5 were favored.

Described time point: newly diagnosed GD, antithyroid drugs for less than 3 months. The TCR library used RNA extracted from PBMCs. A blood draw put around 9 milliliters of peripheral blood into EDTA tubes. The sample also formed part of further work on T cells in Graves' hyperthyroidism and ophthalmopathy. Per that paper: Researchers defined stable Graves' hyperthyroidism as no ophthalmopathy progression within 18 months.

The source material was peripheral blood mononuclear cells (PBMCs), sampled at new diagnosis, from a patient treated with antithyroid drugs. The chain couples TRBV30 to TRBJ2-7, with TRBD2 identical over 7 bases. The receptor comes from a man aged 30-40 years with Graves disease. The CDR3 reads CAWRGRGSHEQYF. CDR3 in DNA: TGTGCCTGGAGAGGTCGCGGGAGCCACGAGCAGTACTTC.